Listed below are T cell receptor beta chains from one sample, sequenced in a study of cytomegalovirus exposure and HLA in healthy donors. The data were produced by immunoSEQ multiplex PCR, yet TCRdb's version contains in-frame clones alone and is incomplete. The data contain tens of thousands of clones, less than 75% of them singletons. The sample taken for sequencing was PBMCs. All receptors come from a man in his forties in good health and CMV-seropositive. Both conserved end residues are part of each CDR3. A D gene is named only where the DNA matches it firmly. Clone size is stated in some rows and not others, as once, few, many or a class when expanded.

>TRBD1|TRBV18|.|TRBJ1-4
CASSTTGEKLFF
TGTGCCAGCTCAACGACAGGGGAAAAACTGTTTTTT
>TRBD2|TRBV19|few|TRBJ2-3
CASSRTSGRALSTDTQYF
TGTGCCAGTAGTAGGACTAGCGGGAGGGCCCTGAGCACAGATACGCAGTATTTT
>.|TRBV7-3|.|TRBJ2-1
CASSFSGGAPNEQFF
TGTGCCAGCAGCTTCTCCGGCGGGGCGCCGAATGAGCAGTTCTTC
>.|TRBV6-1|.|TRBJ2-3
CASSEAPGDTQYF
TGTGCCAGCAGTGAAGCACCGGGAGATACGCAGTATTTT
>.|TRBV5-1|once|TRBJ2-5
CASSPRTAEETQYF
TGCGCCAGCAGCCCGAGAACAGCTGAAGAGACCCAGTACTTC
>.|TRBV5-4|.|TRBJ1-1
CASSEPTMMNTEAFF
TGTGCCAGCAGCGAACCGACAATGATGAACACTGAAGCTTTCTTT
>.|TRBV5-1|.|TRBJ1-1
CASSPSLPGTEAFF
TGCGCCAGCAGCCCTTCACTCCCCGGGACAGAAGCTTTCTTT
>.|TRBV30|once|TRBJ2-6
CAWSRGGAGGANVLTF
TGTGCCTGGAGCCGTGGGGGGGCTGGGGGGGCCAACGTCCTGACTTTC
>TRBD1|TRBV29-1|.|TRBJ1-2
CSVPRQGTSDYGYTF
TGCAGCGTCCCGAGACAGGGCACCTCTGACTATGGCTACACCTTC
>TRBD1|TRBV4-3|.|TRBJ1-1
CASSQLLGQVNTEAFF
TGCGCCAGCAGCCAACTTCTGGGACAGGTGAACACTGAAGCTTTCTTT
>TRBD2|TRBV5-1|.|TRBJ2-4
CASSLGGLAGEGNIQYF
TGCGCCAGCAGCTTGGGGGGACTAGCGGGAGAGGGTAACATTCAGTACTTC
>.|TRBV28|.|TRBJ1-1
CASRLVGTEAFF
TGTGCCAGCAGACTTGTCGGGACTGAAGCTTTCTTT
>TRBD1|TRBV7-8|.|TRBJ1-2
CASSLITTGESGYTF
TGTGCCAGCAGCTTAATCACGACAGGGGAATCTGGCTACACCTTC
>.|TRBV28|.|TRBJ2-4
CASSLSRRRDIQYF
TGTGCCAGCAGTTTAAGTCGCAGGAGGGACATTCAGTACTTC
>.|TRBV2|.|TRBJ2-7
CASGGGPEQYF
TGTGCCAGCGGGGGCGGACCGGAGCAGTACTTC
>.|TRBV23-1|.|TRBJ2-5
CASSLRGETQYF
TGCGCCAGCAGCCTCAGGGGAGAGACCCAGTACTTC
>TRBD1|TRBV4-1|few|TRBJ2-7
CASSQRDSDYEQYF
TGCGCCAGCAGCCAACGGGACAGCGACTACGAGCAGTACTTC
>.|TRBV7-9|few|TRBJ1-4
CASSLARRGGGEKLFF
TGTGCCAGCAGCTTAGCCCGGAGGGGCGGCGGTGAAAAACTGTTTTTT
>.|TRBV27|few|TRBJ1-3
CASSFSSGNTIYF
TGTGCCAGCAGTTTTAGCTCTGGAAACACCATATATTTT
>.|TRBV4-3|.|TRBJ2-6
CASSQSLTASGANVLTF
TGCGCCAGCAGCCAATCCTTAACAGCCTCTGGGGCCAACGTCCTGACTTTC
>TRBD2|TRBV7-2|.|TRBJ2-1
CASTLTSGSTPYNEQFF
TGTGCCAGCACCTTGACTAGCGGGAGTACTCCCTACAATGAGCAGTTCTTC
>TRBD1|TRBV15|.|TRBJ2-7
CATSREKAQGYEQYF
TGTGCCACCAGCAGAGAAAAGGCACAGGGGTACGAGCAGTACTTC
>.|TRBV18|.|TRBJ2-2
CASSPVQGNTGELFF
TGTGCCAGCTCACCCGTACAGGGTAATACCGGGGAGCTGTTTTTT
>TRBD1|TRBV4-2|once|TRBJ2-2
CASSQDLQGAGNTGELFF
TGTGCCAGCAGCCAAGATCTACAGGGGGCCGGGAACACCGGGGAGCTGTTTTTT
>.|TRBV19|.|TRBJ1-1
CASSILRNTEAFF
TGTGCCAGTAGTATTCTACGGAACACTGAAGCTTTCTTT
>TRBD1|TRBV4-3|.|TRBJ1-1
CASSQDRAGGTEAFF
TGCGCCAGCAGCCAAGATAGGGCAGGGGGCACTGAAGCTTTCTTT
>.|TRBV13|.|TRBJ2-2
CASSLVSSLNGELFF
TGTGCCAGCAGCTTAGTGTCATCCCTAAACGGGGAGCTGTTTTTT
>TRBD2|TRBV2|.|TRBJ2-1
CASNGLAGVGEQFF
TGTGCCAGCAATGGACTAGCGGGAGTTGGTGAGCAGTTCTTC
>.|TRBV28|.|TRBJ1-5
CASSRDSNQPQHF
TGTGCCAGCAGTCGGGATAGCAATCAGCCCCAGCATTTT
>TRBD2|TRBV6-6|.|TRBJ2-1
CASSNSGRINNEQFF
TGTGCCAGCAGCAATAGCGGGAGGATCAACAATGAGCAGTTCTTC
>TRBD1|TRBV6-1|few|TRBJ1-5
CASSGDRGQQPQHF
TGTGCCAGCAGTGGCGACAGGGGGCAGCAGCCCCAGCATTTT
>.|TRBV5-1|.|TRBJ1-1
CASSLGSANTEAFF
TGCGCCAGCAGCTTGGGGAGCGCGAACACTGAAGCTTTCTTT
>.|TRBV27|.|TRBJ1-5
CASSDNPINQPQHF
TGTGCCAGCAGTGACAATCCAATCAATCAGCCCCAGCATTTT
>.|TRBV28|.|TRBJ2-7
CASSFYRRAYEQYF
TGTGCCAGCAGTTTTTATAGGAGGGCGTACGAGCAGTACTTC
>.|TRBV6-6|.|TRBJ1-5
CASSYQGQYSNQPQHF
TGTGCCAGCAGTTACCAAGGACAGTATAGCAATCAGCCCCAGCATTTT
>TRBD1|TRBV6-6|.|TRBJ1-1
CASSRGQGILNTEAFF
TGTGCCAGCAGTCGGGGACAGGGGATACTGAACACTGAAGCTTTCTTT
>.|TRBV9|few|TRBJ1-1
CASSVSGRNTEAFF
TGTGCCAGCAGCGTATCAGGGCGGAACACTGAAGCTTTCTTT
>.|TRBV19|.|TRBJ2-3
CASRPGLASYTDTQYF
TGTGCCAGTAGACCTGGCCTAGCGAGTTACACAGATACGCAGTATTTT
>.|TRBV6-5|.|TRBJ1-2
CASSYQGARAQYGYTF
TGTGCCAGCAGTTATCAGGGCGCCCGCGCTCAATATGGCTACACCTTC
>.|TRBV7-2|.|TRBJ2-1
CASSLRRGAHYNEQFF
TGTGCCAGCAGCTTACGGCGGGGAGCCCATTACAATGAGCAGTTCTTC
>.|TRBV4-3|.|TRBJ2-1
CASSQQTGYEQFF
TGCGCCAGCAGCCAACAGACAGGATATGAGCAGTTCTTC
>TRBD1|TRBV7-6|.|TRBJ1-5
CASSLRSTGDSNQPQHF
TGTGCCAGCAGCTTAAGGTCGACAGGGGATAGCAATCAGCCCCAACATTTT